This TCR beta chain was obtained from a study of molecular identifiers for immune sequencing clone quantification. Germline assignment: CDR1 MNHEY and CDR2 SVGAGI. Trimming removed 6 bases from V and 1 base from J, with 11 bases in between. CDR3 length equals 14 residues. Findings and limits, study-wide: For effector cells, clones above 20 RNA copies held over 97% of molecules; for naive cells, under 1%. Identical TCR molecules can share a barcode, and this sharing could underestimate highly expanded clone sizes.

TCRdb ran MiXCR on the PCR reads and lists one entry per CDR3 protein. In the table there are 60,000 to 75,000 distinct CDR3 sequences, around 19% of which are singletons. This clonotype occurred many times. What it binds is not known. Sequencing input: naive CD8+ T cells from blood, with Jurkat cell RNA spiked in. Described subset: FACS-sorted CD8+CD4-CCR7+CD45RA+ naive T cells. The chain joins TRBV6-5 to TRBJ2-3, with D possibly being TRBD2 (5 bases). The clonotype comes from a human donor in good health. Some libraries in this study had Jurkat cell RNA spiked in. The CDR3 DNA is TGTGCCAGCAGGTACGGGATTGGCACAGATACGCAGTATTTT. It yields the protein CASRYGIGTDTQYF.